This TCR beta chain was observed in a study of tumor-infiltrating lymphocytes in primary liver carcinoma. Germline loops: CDR1 SGHAT, CDR2 FQNNGV. The CDR3 is made up of 16 amino acids. From roughly 20-30 mg of unsorted bulk tissue, DNA and RNA were co-extracted together. Patients were treatment-naive with chronic HBV infection. Collection of samples drew on five separate regions of each tumor. This clonotype was observed once. Sequence at one end of the junction differs from germline and may be a read error. With around 450 ng total RNA as template and a constant-region primer, TCR beta cDNA was made. Researchers made the TCR beta libraries by running three nested multiplex PCR rounds with slightly modified ARM-PCR. Two initial PCR rounds of ten to eleven cycles each paired TRBV1-TRBV30 forward primers with a C-beta reverse primer. TCRdb reanalysed the multiplex PCR reads using MiXCR and keeps one entry per CDR3 protein. The table has approximately 110,000 distinct CDR3 sequences, 50% to 65% seen once.

The sample consisted of liver tumor tissue from sampling region 1. Subset reported: tumor region T1, superior pole. The V gene is TRBV11-2, the J gene TRBJ2-5; D may correspond to TRBD1 or TRBD2 (5 bases each). The sequence was obtained from a woman in her fifties or sixties with primary liver carcinoma and hepatitis B virus infection. The CDR3 DNA is TGTGCTAGCAGCTTAGGCGGATTGGCCCAAGGTGGGACCCATTACTTC. Amino acid sequence: CASSLGGLAQGGTHYF. Variable domain in full (rest from reference TRBV11-2 and TRBJ2-5): EAGVAQSPRYKIIEKRQSVAFWCNPISGHATLYWYQQILGQGPKLLIQFQNNGVVDDSQLPKDRFSAERLKGVDSTLKIQPAKLEDSAVYLCASSLGGLAQGGTHYFGPGTRLLVL.